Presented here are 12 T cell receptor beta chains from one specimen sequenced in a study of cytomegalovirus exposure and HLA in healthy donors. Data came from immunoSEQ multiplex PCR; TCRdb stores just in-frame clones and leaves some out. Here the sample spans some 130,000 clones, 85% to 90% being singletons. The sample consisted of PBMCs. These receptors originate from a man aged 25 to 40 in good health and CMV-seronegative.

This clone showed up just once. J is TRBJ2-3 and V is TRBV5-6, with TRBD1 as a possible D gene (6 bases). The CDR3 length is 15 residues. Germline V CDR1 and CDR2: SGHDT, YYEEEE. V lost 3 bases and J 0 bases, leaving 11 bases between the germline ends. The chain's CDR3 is CASSSGTRSTDTQYF. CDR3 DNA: TGTGCCAGCAGCTCGGGGACACGGAGCACAGATACGCAGTATTTT.

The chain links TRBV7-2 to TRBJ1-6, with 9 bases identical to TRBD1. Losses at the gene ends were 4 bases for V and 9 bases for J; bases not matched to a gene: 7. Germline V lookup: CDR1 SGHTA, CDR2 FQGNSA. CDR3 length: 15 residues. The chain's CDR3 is CASSSSGTGFSPLHF. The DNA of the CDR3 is TGTGCCAGCAGCTCTTCCGGGACAGGGTTTTCACCCCTCCACTTT.

The CDR3 is CASSLGDRRGEQFF. The DNA of the CDR3 is TGTGCCAGCAGCTTGGGGGACAGGAGAGGTGAGCAGTTCTTC. V usage is TRBV5-6 and J usage is TRBJ2-1, with 8 bases that match TRBD1. CDR1 SGHDT and CDR2 YYEEEE come from the germline V gene. The CDR3 is made up of 14 amino acids. Trimming took 0 bases from V and 9 from J; bases not matched to a gene: 5.

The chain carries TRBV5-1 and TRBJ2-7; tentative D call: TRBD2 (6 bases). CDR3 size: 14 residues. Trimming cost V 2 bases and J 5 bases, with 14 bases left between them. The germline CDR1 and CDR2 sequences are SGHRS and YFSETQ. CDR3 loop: CASSFDGSPNEQYF. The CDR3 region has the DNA TGCGCCAGCAGCTTCGACGGGAGCCCTAACGAGCAGTACTTC.

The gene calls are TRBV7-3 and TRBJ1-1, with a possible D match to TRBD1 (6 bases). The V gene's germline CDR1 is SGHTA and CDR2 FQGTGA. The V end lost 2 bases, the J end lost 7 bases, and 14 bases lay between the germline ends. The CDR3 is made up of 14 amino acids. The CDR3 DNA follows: TGTGCCAGCAGCTTATCCCCCGTAGGGGGTGAAGCTTTCTTT. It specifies CASSLSPVGGEAFF. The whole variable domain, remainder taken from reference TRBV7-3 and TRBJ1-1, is GAGVSQTPSNKVTEKGKYVELRCDPISGHTALYWYRQSLGQGPEFLIYFQGTGAADDSGLPNDRFFAVRPEGSVSTLKIQRTERGDSAVYLCASSLSPVGGEAFFGQGTRLTVV.

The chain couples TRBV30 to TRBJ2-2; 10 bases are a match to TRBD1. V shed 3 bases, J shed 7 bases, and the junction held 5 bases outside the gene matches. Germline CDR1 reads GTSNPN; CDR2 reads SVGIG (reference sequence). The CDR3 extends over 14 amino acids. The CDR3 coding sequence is TGTGCCTGGAGCCGACAGGGGGCAAGCGGGGAGCTGTTTTTT. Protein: CAWSRQGASGELFF. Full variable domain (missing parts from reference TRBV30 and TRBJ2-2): SQTIHQWPATLVQPVGSPLSLECTVEGTSNPNLYWYRQAAGRGLQLLFYSVGIGQISSEVPQNLSASRPQDRQFILSSKKLLLSDSGFYLCAWSRQGASGELFFGEGSRLTVL.

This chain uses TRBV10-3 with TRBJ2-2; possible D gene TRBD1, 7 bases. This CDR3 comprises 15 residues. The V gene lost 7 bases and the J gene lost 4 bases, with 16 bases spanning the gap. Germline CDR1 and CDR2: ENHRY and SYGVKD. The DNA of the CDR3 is TGTGCCATCATGGGGGGACAGAAACTCACCGGGGAGCTGTTTTTT. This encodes CAIMGGQKLTGELFF.

CDR3 bases: TGCGCCAGCAGCGCTGAAGCGGGAGTGACAGATACGCAGTATTTT. Translation: CASSAEAGVTDTQYF. The gene calls are TRBV5-1 and TRBJ2-3, with 8 bases that match TRBD2. CDR3 length: 15 amino acids. Trimming removed 4 bases from V and 3 bases from J; junction bases left unmatched: 7. CDR1 and CDR2 from the germline V gene are SGHRS and YFSETQ.

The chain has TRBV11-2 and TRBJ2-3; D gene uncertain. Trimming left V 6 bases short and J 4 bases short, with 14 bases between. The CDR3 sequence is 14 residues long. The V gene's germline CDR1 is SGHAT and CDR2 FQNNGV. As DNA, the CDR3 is TGTGCCAGCAGTCCCGGAGAGTTCTCAGATACGCAGTATTTT. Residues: CASSPGEFSDTQYF.

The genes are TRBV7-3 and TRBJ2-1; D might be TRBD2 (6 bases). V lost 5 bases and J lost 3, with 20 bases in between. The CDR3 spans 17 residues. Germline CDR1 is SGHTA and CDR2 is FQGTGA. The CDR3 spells CASSINVPGLVYNEQFF. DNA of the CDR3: TGTGCCAGCAGCATAAACGTCCCGGGACTCGTCTACAATGAGCAGTTCTTC.

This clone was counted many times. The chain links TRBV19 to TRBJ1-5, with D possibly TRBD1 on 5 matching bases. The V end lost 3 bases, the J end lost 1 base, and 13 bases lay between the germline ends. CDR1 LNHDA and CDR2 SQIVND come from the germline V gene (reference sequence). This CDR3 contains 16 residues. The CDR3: CASSIARVESNQPQHF. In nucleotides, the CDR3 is TGTGCCAGTAGTATTGCCAGGGTAGAGAGCAATCAGCCCCAGCATTTT.

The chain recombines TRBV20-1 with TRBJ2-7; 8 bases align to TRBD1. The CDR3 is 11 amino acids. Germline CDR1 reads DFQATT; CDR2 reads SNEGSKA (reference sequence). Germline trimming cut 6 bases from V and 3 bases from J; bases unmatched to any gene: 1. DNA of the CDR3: TGCAGTGCCGACAGGGGCTACGAGCAGTACTTC. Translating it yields CSADRGYEQYF.